The 19 T cell receptor beta chains below all came from one sample that was sequenced in a study of T cells after yellow fever vaccination (dated by TCRdb to about 2019). Interpreted using the paper, the treatment or condition label stands for: live attenuated yellow fever vaccine strain. The library was generated by 5' RACE. TCRdb lists the instrument as Illumina NovaSeq 6000. TCRdb reanalyzed the raw reads on its own, using fastp at Q25 for trimming and MiXCR for clone calling, and kept in-frame beta chains. Every distinct CDR3 protein forms one entry, paired with its most common genes and DNA. This sample holds about 300,000 distinct CDR3 sequences; 8.7% were observed only once. The biggest ten clones account for around 3.5% of the sample. Sequences were derived from CD4+ T cells sorted from PBMCs, sampled 5 days after the yellow fever booster vaccination. These receptors all stem from a man younger than 35 who received the YFV17D yellow fever vaccine.

The chain recombines TRBV29-1 with TRBJ1-2; the match to TRBD1 covers 11 bases. Losses at the gene ends were 7 bases for V and 7 bases for J; bases not matched to a gene: 2. CDR1 SQVTM and CDR2 ANQGSEA come from the germline V gene. This CDR3 comprises 11 residues. CDR3 residues: CSGGTGGGYTF. The CDR3 DNA reads TGCAGCGGGGGGACAGGGGGTGGCTACACCTTC. The whole variable domain, filled in from reference TRBV29-1 and TRBJ1-2, reads SAVISQKPSRDICQRGTSLTIQCQVDSQVTMMFWYRQQPGQSLTLIATANQGSEATYESGFVIDKFPISRPNLTFSTLTVSNMSPEDSSIYLCSGGTGGGYTFGSGTRLTVV.

Many counts were recorded for this clonotype. The chain has TRBV11-2 and TRBJ2-3; TRBD2 matches at 7 bases. Trimming took 6 bases from V and 1 from J; bases not matched to a gene: 7. The CDR3 totals 15 residues. Germline loops: CDR1 SGHAT, CDR2 FQNNGV. The CDR3 DNA sequence: TGTGCCAGCAGTTATAGCGGGTTACGCACAGATACGCAGTATTTT. Translating gives CASSYSGLRTDTQYF.

The gene calls are TRBV24-1 and TRBJ1-6, with D unresolved. The CDR3 loop spans 15 amino acids. Trimming removed 5 bases at V and 7 bases at J, with 14 bases between. Germline assignment: CDR1 KGHDR and CDR2 SFDVKD. The chain's CDR3 is CATSAPYSTNSPLHF. Here the CDR3 DNA reads TGTGCCACCAGTGCCCCCTATTCTACCAATTCACCCCTCCACTTT.

This sequence joins TRBV7-2 and TRBJ2-1; 8 bases are a match to TRBD2. Germline V CDR1 and CDR2: SGHTA, FQGNSA. CDR3 length equals 16 residues. Unmatched junction bases numbered 16, after V lost 2 bases and J lost 13 bases. The CDR3, as DNA: TGTGCCAGCAGCTTACACGGCGGGGGGTACTTAAGATTTCAGTTCTTC. Translated: CASSLHGGGYLRFQFF.

On this clonotype: Given a much more abundant clone one base away, this may be a read error. This chain joins TRBV12-3 or TRBV12-4 and TRBJ2-5; TRBD1 matches 9 bases. The CDR3 totals 14 residues. CDR3 sequence (DNA): TGTACCAGCAGTTTACAGGGGGCGAAGGAGACCCAGTACTTC. Amino acids: CTSSLQGAKETQYF.

This clonotype has at least ten counts. The rearrangement links TRBV20-1 to TRBJ2-3; no clear D. The CDR3 has 14 residues. Germline CDR1 and CDR2: DFQATT and SNEGSKA (reference sequence). Trimming took 8 bases from V and 5 from J, leaving 20 bases between them. The CDR3: CSPLREPLGDTQYF. For the CDR3, the DNA is TGCAGTCCATTAAGGGAACCCCTGGGAGATACGCAGTATTTT.

This clonotype was picked up a small number of times. The CDR3 nucleotides are TGCGCCAGCAGCTTCGGGACAGGGGGCGGTGGCTACGAGCAGTACTTC. Translating gives CASSFGTGGGGYEQYF. V gene TRBV5-1 combines with J gene TRBJ2-7, with 12 bases that match TRBD1. The germline V gene has CDR1 SGHRS and CDR2 YFSETQ. This CDR3 is built from 16 residues. Trimming removed 2 bases from V and 3 bases from J; junction bases left unmatched: 6.

This clonotype has a count of ten or more. The V and J genes are TRBV5-1 and TRBJ2-3, with TRBD2 matching 8 bases. Germline V gene sequence: CDR1 SGHRS, CDR2 YFSETQ. This CDR3 comprises 13 residues. V shed 3 bases and J 6 bases; nucleotides not matched to a gene: 3. The DNA for the CDR3 is TGCGCCAGCAGCTCGGGGGGGGGCGATACGCAGTATTTT. Translation: CASSSGGGDTQYF.

This clonotype showed up just a few times. The V and J genes are TRBV11-2 and TRBJ1-2; D gene uncertain. This CDR3 has 14 amino acids. Germline lookup yields CDR1 SGHAT and CDR2 FQNNGV. Trimming cost V 0 bases and J 7 bases, with 12 bases left between them. The CDR3 DNA follows: TGTGCCAGCAGCTTAGATCGCGGGGTTCCTGGCTACACCTTC. Protein product: CASSLDRGVPGYTF.

This clonotype has just a few counts. The chain combines TRBV7-9 with TRBJ1-2; D not resolved. Germline loops: CDR1 SEHNR, CDR2 FQNEAQ (reference sequence). V dropped 9 bases and J dropped 4 bases, with 18 bases sitting between them. This CDR3 spans 14 amino acids. CDR3 in amino acids: CASGRVESSYGYTF. The CDR3 nucleotides are TGTGCCAGTGGGCGGGTGGAGAGCTCCTATGGCTACACCTTC.

This chain connects TRBV7-9 to TRBJ1-3; the match to TRBD1 covers 9 bases. Germline V CDR1 and CDR2: SEHNR, FQNEAQ (reference sequence). The length of the CDR3 is 16 residues. The ends lost 4 bases at V and 0 bases at J; junction bases unmatched: 4. The CDR3 here is CASSSQTGGSGNTIYF. In DNA, the CDR3 is TGTGCCAGCAGCTCCCAGACAGGGGGCTCTGGAAACACCATATATTTT.

This clonotype came up a few times. The chain recombines TRBV5-1 with TRBJ2-7; either TRBD1 or TRBD2 may fit D (5 bases each). V was clipped by 2 bases and J by 4 bases, with 10 bases between them. CDR1 is SGHRS, CDR2 YFSETQ, per germline. The CDR3 is made up of 13 amino acids. CDR3 loop: CASSLGEGYEQYF. In DNA form, the CDR3 reads TGCGCCAGCAGCTTAGGCGAGGGGTACGAGCAGTACTTC. Looking up the rest from reference TRBV5-1 and TRBJ2-7 gives the full variable domain: KAGVTQTPRYLIKTRGQQVTLSCSPISGHRSVSWYQQTPGQGLQFLFEYFSETQRNKGNFPGRFSGRQFSNSRSEMNVSTLELGDSALYLCASSLGEGYEQYFGPGTRLTVT.

This clonotype was observed at least ten times. The V call is TRBV5-1, the J call TRBJ2-2, with 8 bases aligning to TRBD2. The V segment lost 4 bases and the J segment 1 base; nucleotides outside the gene matches: 3. The CDR3 is 15 residues long. Germline lookup yields CDR1 SGHRS and CDR2 YFSETQ. In nucleotides, the CDR3 is TGCGCCAGCAGCCGTAGCGGGGTGAACACCGGGGAGCTGTTTTTT. Protein sequence: CASSRSGVNTGELFF. The full variable domain, with the rest looked up from reference TRBV5-1 and TRBJ2-2, is KAGVTQTPRYLIKTRGQQVTLSCSPISGHRSVSWYQQTPGQGLQFLFEYFSETQRNKGNFPGRFSGRQFSNSRSEMNVSTLELGDSALYLCASSRSGVNTGELFFGEGSRLTVL.

The chain uses TRBV6-4 and TRBJ2-7, with 8 bases identical to TRBD2. CDR3 length: 14 residues. V dropped 8 bases and J dropped 2; count of bases not matched to a gene: 8. Germline V gives CDR1 MRHNA, CDR2 SNTAGT. The CDR3 reads CASWIGGDPYEQYF. CDR3 nucleotides: TGTGCCAGCTGGATCGGGGGGGATCCCTACGAGCAGTACTTC.

This clonotype came up many times. The rearrangement uses TRBV5-8 and TRBJ2-4; tentative D call: TRBD1 (6 bases). Looked up from germline, CDR1 is SGHTS and CDR2 is YDEGEE. There are 15 residues in the CDR3. The V and J ends lost 4 bases and 0 bases respectively, with 11 bases between them. The CDR3 sequence is CASSIRTVAKNIQYF. In DNA form, the CDR3 reads TGTGCCAGCAGCATCCGGACAGTAGCCAAAAACATTCAGTACTTC.

This clonotype has more than one count but fewer than ten. This sequence joins TRBV12-3 or TRBV12-4 and TRBJ2-1; D is possibly TRBD1 (6 bases). V lost 6 bases, J lost 6 bases, and 12 bases lay in between. The CDR3 runs 13 residues. CDR3 in amino acids: CASRGAGVNEQFF. The CDR3 nucleotides read TGTGCCAGCAGAGGCGCAGGGGTCAATGAGCAGTTCTTC.

This clonotype has more than one count but fewer than ten. This chain links TRBV4-2 with TRBJ2-4; D unresolved. The CDR3 consists of 12 residues. The germline CDR1 and CDR2 sequences are LGHNA and YNFKEQ. V shed 0 bases and J shed 6 bases, with 3 bases lying between them. The CDR3 protein is CASSQDVNIQYF. The DNA of the CDR3 is TGTGCCAGCAGCCAAGACGTAAACATTCAGTACTTC.

CDR3 sequence: CASSTRETGGGQPQHF. In DNA, the CDR3 is TGTGCCAGTAGTACTCGCGAGACAGGGGGTGGCCAGCCCCAGCATTTT. The chain has TRBV19 and TRBJ1-5; 9 nucleotides agree with TRBD1. The J segment lost 7 bases and the V segment lost 4 bases, leaving 11 bases of the junction unmatched. Germline-derived CDR1 and CDR2 are LNHDA and SQIVND (reference sequence). The CDR3 runs 16 residues.

The V and J genes are TRBV5-1 and TRBJ1-2; TRBD1 matches 10 bases. CDR3 length equals 16 residues. CDR1 SGHRS and CDR2 YFSETQ come from the germline V gene. The V segment lost 0 bases and the J segment 5 bases; nucleotides outside the gene matches: 7. CDR3 in DNA: TGCGCCAGCAGCTTGGCGGTGGGACAGGGGAGATATGGCTACACCTTC. The encoded protein is CASSLAVGQGRYGYTF.